This is a list of T cell receptor beta chains from one sample in a study of T cell responses to AZD1222 COVID-19 vaccine. Assay: immunoSEQ multiplex PCR; the TCRdb copy retains only in-frame clones and omits some. The sample shows some 150,000 clones, roughly 90% of them seen only once. The sample was peripheral blood, taken on day 0 of AZD1222 vaccination. The receptors were gathered from an adult in good health. Each CDR3 is given with its conserved first and last residue. A D gene is named only where the DNA matches it firmly. Clone size appears in some rows only: once, few, many, or a class for an expanded clone.

d_call	clone_size	j_call	v_call	cdr3_aa	cdr3_nt
TRBD2	few	TRBJ2-3	TRBV9	CASSVSGGSGDTQYF	TGTGCCAGCAGCGTCTCGGGGGGTAGCGGAGATACGCAGTATTTT
.	once	TRBJ1-1	TRBV2	CASKGRQVNTEAFF	TGTGCCAGCAAGGGGAGGCAAGTGAACACTGAAGCTTTCTTT
.	.	TRBJ2-1	TRBV21-1	CASSNKEGKTYNEQFF	TGTGCCAGCAGCAATAAGGAGGGAAAGACCTACAATGAGCAGTTCTTC
.	.	TRBJ2-1	TRBV7-9	CASSFGRDNEQFF	TGTGCCAGCAGCTTCGGGCGGGACAATGAGCAGTTCTTC
TRBD2	.	TRBJ2-1	TRBV18	CASSPGLAGARGEYNEQFF	TGTGCCAGCTCACCTGGACTAGCGGGGGCCCGGGGCGAGTACAATGAGCAGTTCTTC
.	.	TRBJ2-7	TRBV19	CASSLGLWYEQYF	TGTGCCAGTAGTCTAGGCCTCTGGTACGAGCAGTACTTC
.	.	TRBJ2-5	TRBV7-6	CASSLYGRDQETQYF	TGTGCCAGCAGCTTATATGGGCGGGACCAAGAGACCCAGTACTTC
.	.	TRBJ1-3	TRBV28	CASSLLADPYSGNTIYF	TGTGCCAGCAGTTTATTGGCGGACCCCTACTCTGGAAACACCATATATTTT
.	.	TRBJ1-2	TRBV4-1	CASSQRQLKGDYGYTF	TGCGCCAGCAGCCAACGACAGCTCAAAGGGGACTATGGCTACACCTTC
.	.	TRBJ1-2	TRBV20-1	CSAVENGYTF	TGCAGTGCGGTGGAAAATGGCTACACCTTC
TRBD1	.	TRBJ1-5	TRBV2	CASSSTGGSNQPQHF	TGTGCCAGCAGTTCCACAGGGGGTAGCAATCAGCCCCAGCATTTT
.	.	TRBJ1-2	TRBV3-1/TRBV3-2	CASSQVFGLSNYGYTF	TGTGCCAGCAGCCAAGTTTTCGGACTCTCTAACTATGGCTACACCTTC
.	.	TRBJ1-4	TRBV11-2	CASRKGTGNEKLFF	TGTGCCAGCAGGAAAGGGACGGGAAATGAAAAACTGTTTTTT
.	.	TRBJ1-1	TRBV4-1	CASSQVMDTEAFF	TGCGCCAGCAGCCAAGTGATGGACACTGAAGCTTTCTTT
.	.	TRBJ1-6	TRBV7-8	CASSRRRGGTYNSPLHF	TGTGCCAGCAGCCGAAGACGGGGTGGAACCTATAATTCACCCCTCCACTTT
TRBD1	.	TRBJ2-7	TRBV5-4	CASSWGTGLSYEQYF	TGTGCCAGCAGCTGGGGGACAGGGCTGTCCTACGAGCAGTACTTC
.	.	TRBJ1-3	TRBV11-2	CASSLDPGAGNTIYF	TGTGCCAGCAGCTTAGATCCGGGGGCTGGAAACACCATATATTTT